These 32 T cell receptor beta chains were all obtained from the same sample, sequenced in a study of blood T cell repertoires in COVID-19. The table came from immunoSEQ multiplex PCR; TCRdb's copy has only in-frame clones and leaves some out. The sample lists about 46,000 clones, approximately 83% occurring once. The sample consisted of peripheral blood. The receptors originated from a human donor in a cohort sampled during active COVID-19. The donor label of this sample is uncertain.

The genes are TRBV5-8 and TRBJ1-5; D not certain. The CDR3 consists of 16 residues. The germline V gene encodes CDR1 SGHTS and CDR2 YDEGEE. Trimming removed 3 bases at V and 3 bases at J, with 16 bases between. CDR3 bases: TGTGCCAGCAGCTCCATGACCGGGAACTTCAATCAGCCCCAGCATTTT. This gives the protein CASSSMTGNFNQPQHF.

V and J are TRBV6-5 and TRBJ1-2; D may be TRBD1 (6 bases). Germline CDR1 is MNHEY and CDR2 is SVGAGI. Trimming took off 6 bases at V and 0 bases at J, with 14 bases between the two ends. The CDR3 covers 15 residues. For the CDR3, the DNA is TGTGCCAGCAGAACCGGGACACCAACTAACTATGGCTACACCTTC. It encodes CASRTGTPTNYGYTF.

The chain has TRBV7-2 and TRBJ1-5; D may be TRBD1 (6 bases). Trimming cost V 4 bases and J 11 bases, with 15 bases left between them. The CDR3 consists of 13 residues. Germline V lookup: CDR1 SGHTA, CDR2 FQGNSA. In nucleotides, the CDR3 is TGTGCCAGCAGCTCTAGGGGGAAGGTGACCCAGCATTTT. Translated, it gives CASSSRGKVTQHF.

The chain employs TRBV19 and TRBJ2-1; 8 positions agree with TRBD2. This CDR3 region has 15 residues. Germline CDR1 and CDR2: LNHDA and SQIVND (reference sequence). V lost 1 base to trimming and J lost 7 bases; unmatched junction nucleotides: 6. CDR3 protein: CASSIVAGGFNEQFF. CDR3 in DNA: TGTGCCAGTAGTATAGTGGCGGGGGGCTTTAATGAGCAGTTCTTC. Full variable domain (rest looked up from reference TRBV19 and TRBJ2-1): DGGITQSPKYLFRKEGQNVTLSCEQNLNHDAMYWYRQDPGQGLRLIYYSQIVNDFQKGDIAEGYSVSREKKESFPLTVTSAQKNPTAFYLCASSIVAGGFNEQFFGPGTRLTVL.

The chain employs TRBV15 and TRBJ1-5; D perhaps matches TRBD1 (6 bases). V lost 4 bases to trimming and J lost 1 base, with 14 bases between them. Per germline, CDR1 LNHNV and CDR2 YYDKDF (reference sequence). The CDR3 runs 16 residues. The CDR3 is CATSTRPTGSNQPQHF. CDR3 coding DNA: TGTGCCACCAGCACCCGTCCTACAGGGAGCAATCAGCCCCAGCATTTT. The variable domain in full, completed from reference TRBV15 and TRBJ1-5, reads DAMVIQNPRYQVTQFGKPVTLSCSQTLNHNVMYWYQQKSSQAPKLLFHYYDKDFNNEADTPDNFQSRRPNTSFCFLDIRSPGLGDTAMYLCATSTRPTGSNQPQHFGDGTRLSIL.

The rearrangement joins TRBV5-6 to TRBJ2-1; D is ambiguous. Trimming pared 3 bases from V and 12 bases from J, leaving 10 bases between. The CDR3 covers 11 residues. The germline gives CDR1 SGHDT, CDR2 YYEEEE. CDR3 DNA: TGTGCCAGCAGCTCCGGGTGGGTGCAGTTCTTC. The encoded protein is CASSSGWVQFF.

The chain carries TRBV6-5 and TRBJ2-5; TRBD2 matches at 9 bases. Germline-derived CDR1 and CDR2 are MNHEY and SVGAGI. The CDR3 is 15 residues long. J lost 9 bases, V lost 5 bases, and 13 bases had no gene match. CDR3 nucleotide sequence: TGTGCCAGCAGTCCGAGCGGGGGGCCGTGGGGGTCCCAGTACTTC. It specifies CASSPSGGPWGSQYF.

The V and J genes are TRBV18 and TRBJ1-1; a possible D gene is TRBD1 (5 bases). Trimming stripped 0 bases from V and 4 bases from J, with 18 bases between. Germline-derived CDR1 and CDR2 are KGHSH and LQKENI. This CDR3 is built from 17 residues. In nucleotides, the CDR3 is TGTGCCAGCTCACCACCTGGGGGGAATGTGGTGGTCACTGAAGCTTTCTTT. It specifies CASSPPGGNVVVTEAFF.

CDR3 nucleotide sequence: TGTGCCAGCAGCTTAGGGGCACAGGGGGCCTACGGACTAGCCTACGAGCAGTACTTC. Residues: CASSLGAQGAYGLAYEQYF. This chain uses TRBV7-2 with TRBJ2-7, with TRBD1 matching over 9 bases. The J segment lost 2 bases and the V segment lost 1 base, leaving 15 bases of the junction unmatched. Germline values: CDR1 SGHTA, CDR2 FQGNSA. CDR3 length: 19 amino acids.

This sequence joins TRBV5-4 and TRBJ2-2; 9 nucleotides line up with TRBD2. Germline-derived CDR1 and CDR2 are SGHNT and YYREEE (reference sequence). J lost 7 bases, V lost 1 base, and 5 bases had no gene match. This CDR3 comprises 15 residues. The CDR3 coding sequence is TGTGCCAGCAGCTTGACCAGCGGGGGGATCGGGGAGCTGTTTTTT. Protein product: CASSLTSGGIGELFF.

The J gene is TRBJ2-7, the V gene TRBV29-1; TRBD2 agrees at 9 bases. CDR3 length: 12 amino acids. In germline, CDR1 is SQVTM, CDR2 ANQGSEA. V lost 6 bases, J lost 2 bases, and 2 bases stayed unmatched. CDR3 coding DNA: TGCAGCGTGGGCGGGGGGGCCTACGAGCAGTACTTC. Translation gives CSVGGGAYEQYF.

This rearrangement joins TRBV23-1 to TRBJ1-5; 7 nucleotides match TRBD1. TRBV23-1 is treated as an ORF (open reading frame) with a function not yet certain. CDR3 length: 18 residues. The trim removed 5 bases at V and 4 bases at J, leaving 17 bases unmatched. CDR3 bases: TGCGCCAGCAGTTACTTCCAACAGGGGAGAGGGTGGAATCAGCCCCAGCATTTT. This codes for CASSYFQQGRGWNQPQHF.

V and J are TRBV18 and TRBJ1-4; D uncertain. Trimming took 0 bases from V and 0 from J, leaving 5 bases between them. From germline, CDR1 is KGHSH and CDR2 LQKENI. The CDR3 length is 15 residues. The CDR3 reads CASSPPGATNEKLFF. CDR3 coding DNA: TGTGCCAGCTCACCACCTGGAGCAACTAATGAAAAACTGTTTTTT.

The chain couples TRBV9 to TRBJ2-7, with a weak D call TRBD1 (6 bases). The CDR3 contains 13 residues. The ends were cut back, 5 bases at V and 5 bases at J, with 14 bases in the middle. Germline V gene lookup returns CDR1 SGDLS and CDR2 YYNGEE. CDR3 protein: CASSWRQEDEQYF. CDR3 DNA: TGTGCCAGCAGTTGGAGACAGGAGGACGAGCAGTACTTC.

The J gene is TRBJ1-6, the V gene TRBV5-1; perhaps TRBD1 as D (5 bases). V lost 0 bases to trimming and J lost 10 bases, with 14 bases between them. In germline, CDR1 is SGHRS, CDR2 YFSETQ. CDR3 size: 15 residues. The CDR3 nucleotides are TGCGCCAGCAGCTTGGCAGGGAGGGAGCGATCACCCCTCCACTTT. It codes for CASSLAGRERSPLHF.

This rearrangement joins TRBV5-6 to TRBJ1-1, with no clear D. CDR1 is SGHDT and CDR2 is YYEEEE in the germline V gene. V lost 5 bases and J lost 1, with 6 bases in between. CDR3 length: 12 residues. In DNA form, the CDR3 reads TGTGCCAGCAGTCCAGGGAACACTGAAGCTTTCTTT. This sequence encodes CASSPGNTEAFF.

This clone was detected a few times. V gene TRBV6-2 or TRBV6-3 combines with J gene TRBJ2-7; D unclear. The germline V and J ends were trimmed by 5 bases and 7 bases, with 21 bases remaining between them. CDR1 and CDR2 from the germline V gene are MNHEY and SVGEGT. The CDR3 length is 15 residues. Here the CDR3 DNA reads TGTGCCAGCAGTACCAACTGGGCTCTGGCGAGTGAGCAGTACTTC. Translation: CASSTNWALASEQYF.

The chain is built from TRBV3-1 (or the pseudogene TRBV3-2) and TRBJ1-6; TRBD1 might be the D (6 bases). There are 16 residues in the CDR3. The V gene lost 5 bases and the J gene lost 10 bases, with 21 bases spanning the gap. From germline, CDR1 is LGHDT and CDR2 YNNKEL (reference sequence). The DNA for the CDR3 is TGTGCCAGCAGCGGAGGAACCAGGGGTTTGAGGTCACCCCTCCACTTT. Encoded protein: CASSGGTRGLRSPLHF.

This clone was seen only once. V usage is TRBV3-1 (or the pseudogene TRBV3-2) and J usage is TRBJ1-2, with D perhaps TRBD1 (6 bases). Trimming removed 4 bases from V and 7 bases from J, with 16 bases in between. Germline V lookup: CDR1 LGHDT, CDR2 YNNKEL (reference sequence). This CDR3 is 14 amino acids long. DNA of the CDR3: TGTGCCAGCAGCCCGCTACAGGGAAGCGGTGGCTACACCTTC. It specifies CASSPLQGSGGYTF.

This rearrangement joins TRBV21-1 to TRBJ1-2; the table's TRBD1 call for D was not verified on the DNA. TRBV21-1 is deemed a pseudogene. CDR3 size: 15 residues. CDR3 residues: CASSPPNTGLRGYTF. Here the CDR3 DNA reads TGTGCCAGCAGCCCCCCTAATACAGGATTAAGGGGCTACACCTTC.

V and J are TRBV25-1 and TRBJ1-3; D call uncertain. Germline CDR1 MGHDK, CDR2 SYGVNS. Deletions cut 3 bases from V and 2 bases from J, with 11 bases between. The CDR3 covers 15 residues. CDR3 loop: CASSDPGFPGNTIYF. The CDR3 DNA reads as TGTGCCAGCAGTGACCCAGGTTTTCCTGGAAACACCATATATTTT. The entire variable domain, with the rest obtained from reference TRBV25-1 and TRBJ1-3, is as follows: EADIYQTPRYLVIGTGKKITLECSQTMGHDKMYWYQQDPGMELHLIHYSYGVNSTEKGDLSSESTVSRIRTEHFPLTLESARPSHTSQYLCASSDPGFPGNTIYFGEGSWLTVV.

The gene calls are TRBV7-8 and TRBJ2-1; the match to TRBD1 covers 7 bases. This CDR3 region has 14 residues. J gave up 5 bases and V 2 bases, and 3 bases lay outside the gene matches. From germline, CDR1 is SGHVS and CDR2 FQNEAQ. In nucleotides, the CDR3 is TGTGCCAGCAGCTTAAGGGACAGAAACAATGAGCAGTTCTTC. Its translation is CASSLRDRNNEQFF.

The chain is built from TRBV7-2 and TRBJ1-2; no clear D. V lost 0 bases and J 10 bases, leaving 9 bases between the germline ends. Per the germline V gene, CDR1 is SGHTA and CDR2 is FQGNSA. CDR3 size: 12 residues. CDR3 nucleotides: TGTGCCAGCAGCTTAGCCCGAGGATTCTACACCTTC. This translates into CASSLARGFYTF.

V usage is TRBV3-1 (or the pseudogene TRBV3-2) and J usage is TRBJ2-1; 12 bases fit TRBD2. CDR1 is LGHDT and CDR2 is YNNKEL in the germline V gene (reference sequence). The CDR3 runs to 19 residues. Trimming removed 1 base from V and 0 bases from J; junction bases left unmatched: 7. For the CDR3, the DNA is TGTGCCAGCAGCCAAGTCCCTAGCGGGGGGGCTCCCTCCTACAATGAGCAGTTCTTC. Translated, it gives CASSQVPSGGAPSYNEQFF.

The CDR3 protein is CASSQETANQPQHF. The CDR3 bases are TGTGCCAGCAGCCAAGAGACAGCCAATCAGCCCCAGCATTTT. The chain combines TRBV4-2 with TRBJ1-5, with a weak D call TRBD1 (5 bases). The length of the CDR3 is 14 residues. V was shortened by 0 bases and J by 3 bases, with 6 bases between the two germline ends. The germline gives CDR1 LGHNA, CDR2 YNFKEQ.

The V gene is TRBV12-3 or TRBV12-4, the J gene TRBJ2-5, with D possibly matching TRBD2 (5 bases). This CDR3 spans 13 amino acids. Trimming left V 2 bases short and J 5 bases short, with 9 bases between. In DNA, the CDR3 is TGTGCCAGCAGTTTACTAGCCTCGGAGACCCAGTACTTC. It specifies CASSLLASETQYF.

The rearrangement uses TRBV28 and TRBJ2-1; 9 bases map to TRBD2. The J segment lost 9 bases and the V segment lost 7 bases, leaving 10 bases of the junction unmatched. The CDR3 runs to 14 residues. CDR1 is MDHEN, CDR2 SYDVKM, per germline. CDR3 bases: TGTGCCAGCAAGGGCGGGGGGGCAGTTACTGAGCAGTTCTTC. Protein: CASKGGGAVTEQFF.

The J gene is TRBJ1-4, the V gene TRBV11-2; maybe TRBD1 (5 bases). V lost 3 bases and J lost 4, with 12 bases in between. The CDR3 covers 15 residues. Germline V gives CDR1 SGHAT, CDR2 FQNNGV. This CDR3 reads CASSLITGVNEKLFF. The CDR3 nucleotides are TGTGCCAGCAGCTTGATAACAGGCGTTAATGAAAAACTGTTTTTT. The full variable domain, completed using reference TRBV11-2 and TRBJ1-4, is EAGVAQSPRYKIIEKRQSVAFWCNPISGHATLYWYQQILGQGPKLLIQFQNNGVVDDSQLPKDRFSAERLKGVDSTLKIQPAKLEDSAVYLCASSLITGVNEKLFFGSGTQLSVL.

The J gene is TRBJ1-5, the V gene TRBV9; 9 nucleotides align to TRBD1. J was trimmed by 9 bases and V by 4 bases; bases with no gene match: 8. Germline V gives CDR1 SGDLS, CDR2 YYNGEE. This CDR3 is 14 amino acids long. The CDR3 DNA is TGTGCCAGCAGCCCCAGGGACAGGGTCGGGCCCCAGCATTTT. This sequence encodes CASSPRDRVGPQHF.

The chain links TRBV7-9 to TRBJ2-1; a possible D gene is TRBD2 (7 bases). Trimming cost V 1 base and J 12 bases, with 19 bases left between them. This CDR3 is built from 15 residues. Germline V CDR1 and CDR2: SEHNR, FQNEAQ (reference sequence). CDR3 sequence: CASSLGGGGPLTQFF. The CDR3 DNA reads as TGTGCCAGCAGCTTAGGTGGCGGGGGCCCTTTAACGCAGTTCTTC.

This clone was seen more than once but under ten times. The chain joins TRBV5-1 to TRBJ1-2; unclear D gene. Germline loops: CDR1 SGHRS, CDR2 YFSETQ. The CDR3 covers 16 residues. Trimming removed 0 bases at V and 0 bases at J, with 12 bases between. The CDR3 protein is CASSLGGGEANYGYTF. For the CDR3, the DNA is TGCGCCAGCAGCTTGGGGGGAGGCGAAGCTAACTATGGCTACACCTTC. Variable domain in full (rest from reference TRBV5-1 and TRBJ1-2): KAGVTQTPRYLIKTRGQQVTLSCSPISGHRSVSWYQQTPGQGLQFLFEYFSETQRNKGNFPGRFSGRQFSNSRSEMNVSTLELGDSALYLCASSLGGGEANYGYTFGSGTRLTVV.

The gene calls are TRBV6-1 and TRBJ1-2; TRBD1 matches at 8 bases. With 1 base clipped from V and 2 bases from J, the junction kept 0 bases outside the gene matches. The length of the CDR3 is 14 residues. Germline V gene data show CDR1 as MNHNS and CDR2 as SASEGT. The CDR3 is CASSEGDRNYGYTF. The CDR3 bases are TGTGCCAGCAGTGAAGGGGACAGGAACTATGGCTACACCTTC.